Below, 13 T cell receptor beta chains from the same sample are listed, as sequenced in a study of blood T cell repertoires in COVID-19. TCRdb's table, derived via immunoSEQ multiplex PCR, lists solely in-frame clones and lacks some. The sample lists 230,000 or so clones, roughly 84% occurring once. Sequenced sample: peripheral blood. Receptors were obtained from a man between 25 and 39 years old with active or convalescent COVID-19.

The J gene is TRBJ2-3, the V gene TRBV19; 7 nucleotides agree with TRBD2. CDR3 length equals 16 residues. The ends lost 1 base at V and 4 bases at J; junction bases unmatched: 8. Per the germline V gene, CDR1 is LNHDA and CDR2 is SQIVND (reference sequence). The CDR3 DNA is TGTGCCAGTAGTATAGGAAGCGGGAAGGTGGCAGATACGCAGTATTTT. Translated: CASSIGSGKVADTQYF.

The chain couples TRBV5-8 to TRBJ1-1, with D unresolved. The length of the CDR3 is 14 residues. Germline assignment: CDR1 SGHTS and CDR2 YDEGEE. Trimming left V 6 bases short and J 1 base short, with 13 bases between. In nucleotides, the CDR3 is TGTGCCAGCATCCATGCAGGCCGGAACACTGAAGCTTTCTTT. It is translated as CASIHAGRNTEAFF.

V gene TRBV7-6 combines with J gene TRBJ2-2; perhaps TRBD2 as D (5 bases). The V and J ends lost 6 bases and 5 bases respectively, with 16 bases between them. Germline-derived CDR1 and CDR2 are SGHVS and FNYEAQ. The CDR3 is made up of 15 amino acids. CDR3 nucleotides: TGTGCCAGCAGTTTAAACTCGGGGTTGACCGGGGAGCTGTTTTTT. Residues: CASSLNSGLTGELFF.

CDR3 sequence (DNA): TGTGCCAGCAGCCCCACGGTGGGGGGACAGACCCCCTACGAGCAGTACTTC. Translating gives CASSPTVGGQTPYEQYF. The genes are TRBV9 and TRBJ2-7; TRBD1 might be the D (7 bases). The CDR3 contains 17 residues. Germline values: CDR1 SGDLS, CDR2 YYNGEE. Trimming left V 4 bases short and J 2 bases short, with 22 bases between.

The chain combines TRBV7-6 with TRBJ2-7; D might be TRBD1 (5 bases). CDR1 is SGHVS, CDR2 FNYEAQ, per germline. This CDR3 is 13 amino acids long. CDR3 sequence: CAGALGSYYEQYF. DNA for the CDR3: TGTGCAGGGGCACTCGGGTCCTACTACGAGCAGTACTTC.

This rearrangement joins TRBV20-1 to TRBJ1-3; tentative D call: TRBD1 (5 bases). This CDR3 spans 11 amino acids. Germline values: CDR1 DFQATT, CDR2 SNEGSKA (reference sequence). CDR3: CSGGVGNTIYF. CDR3 coding DNA: TGCAGCGGGGGGGTTGGAAACACCATATATTTT.

V gene TRBV30 combines with J gene TRBJ2-2, with 7 bases that match TRBD1. The CDR3 extends over 14 amino acids. The J segment lost 6 bases and the V segment lost 0 bases, leaving 4 bases of the junction unmatched. From germline, CDR1 is GTSNPN and CDR2 SVGIG (reference sequence). The CDR3 bases are TGTGCCTGGAGTGTTCTCCAGGGGGCCGGGGAGCTGTTTTTT. It encodes CAWSVLQGAGELFF.

This clone appeared once. This chain's CDR3 is CASYPSGSTDTQYF. As DNA, the CDR3 is TGTGCCAGCTACCCTAGCGGTAGCACAGATACGCAGTATTTT. This rearrangement joins TRBV28 to TRBJ2-3; TRBD2 matches 7 bases. The V gene end was trimmed by 8 bases and the J gene end by 0 bases; junction bases not matched to a gene: 5. Germline V gene data show CDR1 as MDHEN and CDR2 as SYDVKM. The CDR3 contains 14 residues. The full variable domain, with the rest looked up from reference TRBV28 and TRBJ2-3, is DVKVTQSSRYLVKRTGEKVFLECVQDMDHENMFWYRQDPGLGLRLIYFSYDVKMKEKGDIPEGYSVSREKKERFSLILESASTNQTSMYLCASYPSGSTDTQYFGPGTRLTVL.

The V and J genes are TRBV2 and TRBJ1-5; D possibly corresponds to TRBD1 (6 bases). Germline V gives CDR1 SNHLY, CDR2 FYNNEI. The CDR3 is made up of 14 amino acids. Between the trimmed V and J ends, which lost 9 bases and 2 bases, there was a span of 14 bases. The CDR3 nucleotides read TGTGCCAGTACTCGGGACATCGGCAATCAGCCCCAGCATTTT. It specifies CASTRDIGNQPQHF.

The chain carries TRBV30 and TRBJ2-7; 7 nucleotides line up with TRBD1. The trim removed 7 bases at V and 4 bases at J, leaving 10 bases unmatched. The CDR3 has 13 residues. The V gene's germline CDR1 is GTSNPN and CDR2 SVGIG (reference sequence). As DNA, the CDR3 is TGTGCCTCAAGCAGGGGGTGGGGGTACGAGCAGTACTTC. This codes for CASSRGWGYEQYF.

This clone is a singleton in its sample. This chain connects TRBV6-5 to TRBJ2-3, with 11 bases identical to TRBD2. The V segment lost 5 bases and the J segment 1 base; nucleotides outside the gene matches: 5. The CDR3 runs 16 residues. The V gene's germline CDR1 is MNHEY and CDR2 SVGAGI. The CDR3 loop is CASSHLAGGGTDTQYF. CDR3 DNA sequence: TGTGCCAGCAGTCACTTAGCGGGAGGGGGCACAGATACGCAGTATTTT.

CDR3 residues: CASSLTGTYEQYF. CDR3 nucleotides: TGTGCCAGCAGTTTAACCGGGACCTACGAGCAGTACTTC. The chain uses TRBV12-3 or TRBV12-4 and TRBJ2-7, with a weak D call TRBD2 (5 bases). CDR3 length: 13 amino acids. Trimming shortened V by 2 bases and J by 2 bases, and 7 bases separated the two germline ends.

J is TRBJ1-5 and V is TRBV7-2; D not certain. Germline CDR1 and CDR2: SGHTA and FQGNSA. V lost 1 base, J lost 7 bases, and 11 bases lay in between. This CDR3 is 14 amino acids long. In DNA form, the CDR3 reads TGTGCCAGCAGCTTAGTGAGGGATCGGCAGCCCCAGCATTTT. Translating it yields CASSLVRDRQPQHF.